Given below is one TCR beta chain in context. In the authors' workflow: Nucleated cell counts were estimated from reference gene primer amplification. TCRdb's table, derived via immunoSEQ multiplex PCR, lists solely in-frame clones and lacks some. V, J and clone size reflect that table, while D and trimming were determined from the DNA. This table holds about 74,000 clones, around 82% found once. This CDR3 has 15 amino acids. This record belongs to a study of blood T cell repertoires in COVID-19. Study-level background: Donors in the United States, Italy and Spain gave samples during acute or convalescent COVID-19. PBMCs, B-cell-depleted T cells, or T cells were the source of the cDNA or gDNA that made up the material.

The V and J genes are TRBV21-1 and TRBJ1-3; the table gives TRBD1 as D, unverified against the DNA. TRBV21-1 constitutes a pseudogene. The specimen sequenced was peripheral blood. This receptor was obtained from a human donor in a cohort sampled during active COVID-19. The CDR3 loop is CASSIPGGSGNTIYF. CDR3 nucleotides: TGTGCCAGCAGCATCCCAGGGGGCTCTGGAAACACCATATATTTT.